The 22 T cell receptor beta chains given below trace back to one sample, sequenced in a study of cytomegalovirus exposure and HLA in healthy donors. In the PCR, 60 Vbeta and 13 Jbeta primers were used. The table came from immunoSEQ multiplex PCR; TCRdb's copy has only in-frame clones and leaves some out. The data contain around 200,000 clones, 80% of them seen just once; the ten biggest clones take up 0.5% to 0.8%. The specimen sequenced was PBMCs. The receptors come from a boy between 10 and 17 years old in good health and CMV-seronegative.

The chain carries TRBV23-1 and TRBJ2-6; D uncertain. TRBV23-1 is filed as an ORF, its function uncertain. V shed 6 bases and J shed 11 bases, with 17 bases lying between them. There are 14 residues in the CDR3. The DNA for the CDR3 is TGCGCCAGCAGCTCAAGACATCAACCCTACGTCCTGACTTTC. Protein: CASSSRHQPYVLTF.

The chain combines TRBV7-9 with TRBJ2-7, with D possibly being TRBD1 (6 bases). The CDR3 contains 11 residues. V was cut by 7 bases and J by 6 bases, with 10 bases left in between. CDR1 SEHNR and CDR2 FQNEAQ come from the germline V gene (reference sequence). CDR3 DNA sequence: TGTGCCAGCAACCAGGGGATCGAGCAGTACTTC. It is translated as CASNQGIEQYF.

This clone was picked up one time. This chain joins TRBV11-3 and TRBJ1-4; 8 nucleotides agree with TRBD1. The CDR3 is 16 amino acids. In germline, CDR1 is SGHNT, CDR2 YENEEA. With V trimmed by 0 bases and J by 10 bases, 10 bases remained unmatched. DNA for the CDR3: TGTGCCAGCAGCTTAGACAGGGGGCCCACCAGCCCAAAACTGTTTTTT. Translating gives CASSLDRGPTSPKLFF.

The rearrangement links TRBV7-2 to TRBJ2-3; TRBD1 is a possible D gene (6 bases). The germline CDR1 and CDR2 sequences are SGHTA and FQGNSA. V was shortened by 4 bases and J by 3 bases, with 14 bases between the two germline ends. This CDR3 region has 15 residues. As DNA, the CDR3 is TGTGCCAGCAGCTACAGCAGGGGACGGACAGATACGCAGTATTTT. Its protein is CASSYSRGRTDTQYF. Combining the CDR3 with reference TRBV7-2 and TRBJ2-3 gives the whole variable domain GAGVSQSPSNKVTEKGKDVELRCDPISGHTALYWYRQSLGQGLEFLIYFQGNSAPDKSGLPSDRFSAERTGGSVSTLTIQRTQQEDSAVYLCASSYSRGRTDTQYFGPGTRLTVL.

The V gene is TRBV11-1, the J gene TRBJ1-2; TRBD1 might be the D (6 bases). The V gene lost 0 bases and the J gene lost 4 bases, with 12 bases spanning the gap. The CDR3 is 15 amino acids. Germline loops: CDR1 SGHAT, CDR2 FQDESV (reference sequence). The CDR3 DNA follows: TGTGCCAGCAGCTTAGCTAGGGGGAGCGGCTATGGCTACACCTTC. Translated: CASSLARGSGYGYTF.

The chain joins TRBV6-5 to TRBJ2-3; D unclear. The CDR3 has 14 residues. Germline V gene sequence: CDR1 MNHEY, CDR2 SVGAGI. Trimming pared 0 bases from V and 10 bases from J, leaving 14 bases between. The CDR3 bases are TGTGCCAGCAGTTACTCTACTGGAGTCCAACCGCAGTATTTT. This sequence encodes CASSYSTGVQPQYF.

The rearrangement links TRBV10-3 to TRBJ1-2; 8 bases match TRBD1. The trim removed 6 bases at V and 8 bases at J, leaving 11 bases unmatched. The length of the CDR3 is 14 residues. CDR1 and CDR2 (germline): ENHRY, SYGVKD. The DNA of the CDR3 is TGTGCCATCAGGCCGACAGGGGAGGAAAACGGCTACACCTTC. This translates into CAIRPTGEENGYTF.

This sequence joins TRBV7-6 and TRBJ2-1; D remains ambiguous. Germline V gives CDR1 SGHVS, CDR2 FNYEAQ. The V end was cut by 5 bases, the J end by 3 bases, with 20 bases between. The CDR3 runs 17 residues. CDR3 in amino acids: CASSTYPRGTFYNEQFF. The CDR3 region has the DNA TGTGCCAGCAGCACCTATCCGCGAGGCACGTTCTACAATGAGCAGTTCTTC. The entire variable domain, with the rest obtained from reference TRBV7-6 and TRBJ2-1, is as follows: GAGVSQSPRYKVTKRGQDVALRCDPISGHVSLYWYRQALGQGPEFLTYFNYEAQQDKSGLPNDRFSAERPEGSISTLTIQRTEQRDSAMYRCASSTYPRGTFYNEQFFGPGTRLTVL.

V gene TRBV2 combines with J gene TRBJ1-6; D might be TRBD1 (6 bases). CDR1 SNHLY and CDR2 FYNNEI come from the germline V gene. V lost 7 bases, J lost 6 bases, and 16 bases lay in between. The CDR3 sequence is 15 residues long. The CDR3 here is CASTPQGQINSPLHF. For the CDR3, the DNA is TGTGCCAGCACCCCCCAAGGACAGATTAATTCACCCCTCCACTTT.

This clone was observed a handful of times. This chain uses TRBV7-2 with TRBJ1-2; perhaps TRBD1 as D (6 bases). The germline V and J ends were trimmed by 3 bases and 0 bases, with 8 bases remaining between them. This CDR3 spans 14 amino acids. Germline V lookup: CDR1 SGHTA, CDR2 FQGNSA. The CDR3 loop is CASSFKGANYGYTF. For the CDR3, the DNA is TGTGCCAGCAGCTTTAAGGGGGCTAACTATGGCTACACCTTC.

This chain joins TRBV4-1 and TRBJ1-5; D perhaps matches TRBD1 (5 bases). The CDR3 consists of 17 residues. Germline V lookup: CDR1 MGHRA, CDR2 YSYEKL. V was cut by 3 bases and J by 3 bases, with 18 bases left in between. CDR3 loop: CASSQTTGGYFNQPQHF. The CDR3 bases are TGCGCCAGCAGCCAGACAACAGGCGGCTACTTCAATCAGCCCCAGCATTTT.

The genes are TRBV7-3 and TRBJ1-1, with 7 bases fitting TRBD1. This CDR3 is built from 15 residues. Germline CDR1 is SGHTA and CDR2 is FQGTGA. V was clipped by 2 bases and J by 1 base; unmatched bases: 4. CDR3 region: CASSLVRQGNTEAFF. The CDR3 DNA reads TGTGCCAGCAGCTTAGTAAGACAGGGGAACACTGAAGCTTTCTTT.

This chain links TRBV30 with TRBJ2-7; a possible D gene is TRBD2 (7 bases). The germline V gene encodes CDR1 GTSNPN and CDR2 SVGIG (reference sequence). The V end lost 5 bases, the J end lost 2 bases, and 16 bases lay between the germline ends. The CDR3 loop spans 14 amino acids. CDR3 region: CAWGRDTFAYEQYF. The CDR3 DNA reads TGTGCCTGGGGGAGGGACACGTTCGCCTACGAGCAGTACTTC.

This clone was found a few times. V gene TRBV10-2 combines with J gene TRBJ2-7; possible D gene TRBD1, 5 bases. Germline CDR1 and CDR2: WSHSY and SAAADI. The ends were cut back, 6 bases at V and 3 bases at J, with 9 bases in the middle. The CDR3 runs 12 residues. The CDR3 spells CASSLTDYEQYF. CDR3 in DNA: TGCGCCAGCAGCCTGACAGACTACGAGCAGTACTTC.

V gene TRBV10-2 combines with J gene TRBJ2-7; TRBD2 matches at 7 bases. J was trimmed by 0 bases and V by 1 base; bases with no gene match: 6. This CDR3 has 16 residues. Per germline, CDR1 WSHSY and CDR2 SAAADI. CDR3 region: CASSEWERGNSYEQYF. The DNA of the CDR3 is TGCGCCAGCAGTGAGTGGGAGCGGGGCAACTCCTACGAGCAGTACTTC.

The rearrangement joins TRBV7-9 to TRBJ1-4; 7 bases agree with TRBD1. This CDR3 has 14 amino acids. The junction had 5 bases not matched to a gene; V was cut back by 3 bases and J by 7 bases. Germline values: CDR1 SEHNR, CDR2 FQNEAQ (reference sequence). CDR3 residues: CASSFDRVGEKLFF. CDR3 bases: TGTGCCAGCAGCTTTGACAGGGTCGGTGAAAAACTGTTTTTT.

This chain uses TRBV6-4 with TRBJ2-3; TRBD2 might be the D (6 bases). The germline CDR1 and CDR2 sequences are MRHNA and SNTAGT. The V and J ends lost 0 bases and 4 bases respectively, with 14 bases between them. This CDR3 spans 16 amino acids. The CDR3 nucleotides read TGTGCCAGCAGTGACTCGATTGAGGAGGGGCCAGATACGCAGTATTTT. Protein: CASSDSIEEGPDTQYF.

The chain carries TRBV5-1 and TRBJ2-7; possible D gene TRBD2, 6 bases. Trimming removed 3 bases at V and 1 base at J, with 17 bases between. Germline loops: CDR1 SGHRS, CDR2 YFSETQ. CDR3 length: 16 residues. CDR3 nucleotide sequence: TGCGCCAGCAGCTATGGAACCGGGACTCTTTCCTACGAGCAGTACTTC. Its protein product is CASSYGTGTLSYEQYF.

A remark on this clone: Because it lacks the conserved phenylalanine or tryptophan at the end, this CDR3 is likely a read error. Because the CDR3's place on the DNA is in doubt, the DNA is left out and the CDR3 is given as listed by TCRdb. The rearrangement joins TRBV5-5 to TRBJ1-1. A total of 12 residues make up the CDR3, ends included. Looked up from germline, CDR1 is SGHKS and CDR2 is YYEKEE (reference sequence). CDR3 residues: CASSLDTGTGAE.

The rearrangement uses TRBV30 and TRBJ2-5; 9 bases align to TRBD2. There are 15 residues in the CDR3. Germline V gene sequence: CDR1 GTSNPN, CDR2 SVGIG (reference sequence). V was pared by 3 bases and J by 4 bases, with 9 bases of the junction left unmatched. The CDR3 loop is CAWSPGGGAGETQYF. CDR3 nucleotides: TGTGCCTGGAGCCCCGGCGGGGGGGCGGGAGAGACCCAGTACTTC.

This chain connects TRBV2 to TRBJ2-5; TRBD1 matches 10 bases. The trim removed 8 bases at V and 4 bases at J, leaving 10 bases unmatched. The CDR3 contains 15 residues. The germline gives CDR1 SNHLY, CDR2 FYNNEI. The CDR3, as DNA: TGTGCCAGCGGGCCAGACAGGGGGCGGGGAGAGACCCAGTACTTC. Translated, it gives CASGPDRGRGETQYF. The variable domain in full, with the rest retrieved from reference TRBV2 and TRBJ2-5, is EPEVTQTPSHQVTQMGQEVILRCVPISNHLYFYWYRQILGQKVEFLVSFYNNEISEKSEIFDDQFSVERPDGSNFTLKIRSTKLEDSAMYFCASGPDRGRGETQYFGPGTRLLVL.

The rearrangement joins TRBV11-2 to TRBJ1-4; D ambiguous. Germline V CDR1 and CDR2: SGHAT, FQNNGV. Trimming removed 5 bases at V and 1 base at J, with 11 bases between. The CDR3 length is 15 residues. CDR3 amino acids: CASSLPAGTNEKLFF. In DNA, the CDR3 is TGTGCCAGCAGCCTCCCGGCGGGAACTAATGAAAAACTGTTTTTT.